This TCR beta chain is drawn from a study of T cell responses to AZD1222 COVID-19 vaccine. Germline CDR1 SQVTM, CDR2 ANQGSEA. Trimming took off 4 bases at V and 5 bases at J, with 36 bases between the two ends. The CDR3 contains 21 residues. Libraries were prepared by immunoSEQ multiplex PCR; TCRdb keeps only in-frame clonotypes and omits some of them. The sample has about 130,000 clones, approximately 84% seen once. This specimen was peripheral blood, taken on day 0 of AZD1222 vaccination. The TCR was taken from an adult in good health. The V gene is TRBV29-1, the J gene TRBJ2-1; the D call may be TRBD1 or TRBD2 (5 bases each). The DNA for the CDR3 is TGCAGCGTTGCCCTCCGGGACCCCAAAACTCACTCAACTACTATAAACAATGAGCAGTTCTTC. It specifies CSVALRDPKTHSTTINNEQFF.